This passage covers 17 T cell receptor beta chains from one sample sequenced in a study of CD8 T cells in ankylosing spondylitis. In TCRdb, the 5' RACE reads were re-called with MiXCR into one record per CDR3 protein. This sample has around 130,000 distinct CDR3 sequences, with around 9.7% found just once. The sample comprised blood, either unsorted or a sorted T cell fraction (not recorded which). The receptors shown here come from a male donor with ankylosing spondylitis or in good health (not recorded which).

The V gene is TRBV6-2 or TRBV6-3, the J gene TRBJ2-2; D is ambiguous. The CDR3 sequence is 15 residues long. Germline V gene data show CDR1 as MNHEY and CDR2 as SVGEGT. V was clipped by 1 base and J by 1 base, with 7 bases between them. CDR3 sequence reads: CASSYWEENTGELFF. The CDR3 DNA reads TGTGCCAGCAGTTACTGGGAAGAGAACACCGGGGAGCTGTTTTTT.

This clonotype was seen a few times. The rearrangement links TRBV20-1 to TRBJ2-1; 13 bases match TRBD2. Germline CDR1 DFQATT, CDR2 SNEGSKA (reference sequence). The ends lost 7 bases at V and 8 bases at J; junction bases unmatched: 8. The length of the CDR3 is 14 residues. The CDR3 DNA reads as TGCAGTGTACTAGCGGGAGGGGGTTCTGATGAGCAGTTCTTC. Its protein product is CSVLAGGGSDEQFF.

The table lists this clonotype with many counts. This sequence joins TRBV29-1 and TRBJ1-1; D ambiguous. Trimming removed 4 bases from V and 10 bases from J, with 10 bases in between. CDR1 SQVTM and CDR2 ANQGSEA come from the germline V gene. CDR3 length equals 10 residues. CDR3 bases: TGCAGCGTTGCAGGCCTCCTAGCTTTCTTT. The encoded protein is CSVAGLLAFF.

This clonotype was counted a few times. The chain recombines TRBV5-4 with TRBJ1-2; D unresolved. Deletions cut 0 bases from V and 8 bases from J, with 23 bases between. This CDR3 has 17 residues. Germline V gene data show CDR1 as SGHNT and CDR2 as YYREEE (reference sequence). The CDR3 sequence: CASSLASNAGGIIGYTF. CDR3 coding DNA: TGTGCCAGCAGCTTGGCCTCTAATGCGGGCGGCATTATCGGCTACACCTTC.

The sample holds many counts of this clonotype. The chain couples TRBV12-3 or TRBV12-4 to TRBJ1-6, with a possible D match to TRBD1 (6 bases). The CDR3 is made up of 16 amino acids. V gave up 5 bases and J gave up 1 base, with 12 bases separating them. The CDR3 is CASSPHGTSYNSPLHF. The CDR3 region has the DNA TGTGCCAGCAGTCCCCACGGGACATCCTATAATTCACCCCTCCACTTT.

This clonotype was found many times. The rearrangement links TRBV4-3 to TRBJ2-3, with unresolved D. In germline, CDR1 is LGHNA, CDR2 YSLEER. The CDR3 length is 14 residues. V shed 0 bases and J shed 6 bases, with 10 bases lying between them. In DNA, the CDR3 is TGCGCCAGCAGCCAAGATCACCGGGCGGATACGCAGTATTTT. It specifies CASSQDHRADTQYF.

With respect to this clonotype: A read error may be the cause here, since a much bigger clone is one base away. This chain joins TRBV5-1 and TRBJ2-4; 7 bases are a match to TRBD2. V shed 1 base, J shed 1 base, and the junction held 5 bases outside the gene matches. The CDR3 spans 16 residues. Germline CDR1 SGHRS, CDR2 YFSETQ. The DNA of the CDR3 is TGCGCCAGCAGCTTGTCGGGAGGACTGGCCAAAAACATTCAGTACTTC. Its protein is CASSLSGGLAKNIQYF. The whole variable domain, filled in from reference TRBV5-1 and TRBJ2-4, reads KAGVTQTPRYLIKTRGQQVTLSCSPISGHRSVSWYQQTPGQGLQFLFEYFSETQRNKGNFPGRFSGRQFSNSRSEMNVSTLELGDSALYLCASSLSGGLAKNIQYFGAGTRLSVL.

This clonotype was counted ten times or more. J is TRBJ2-1 and V is TRBV7-3; a possible D gene is TRBD1 (5 bases). Between the trimmed V and J ends, which lost 1 base and 8 bases, there was a span of 15 bases. Germline lookup yields CDR1 SGHTA and CDR2 FQGTGA. This CDR3 is built from 15 residues. The CDR3 region has the DNA TGTGCCAGCAGCTTAATCCCAGGGAAGTCTGATGAGCAGTTCTTC. It encodes CASSLIPGKSDEQFF.

In DNA, the CDR3 is TGCAGTGCTTCTGGACTAGACGTTACCTACAATGAGCAGTTCTTC. Its protein product is CSASGLDVTYNEQFF. The V and J genes are TRBV20-1 and TRBJ2-1; 7 bases match TRBD2. Germline V gives CDR1 DFQATT, CDR2 SNEGSKA (reference sequence). J was trimmed by 2 bases and V by 5 bases; bases with no gene match: 9. The CDR3 is made up of 15 amino acids.

This clonotype came up a few times. The rearrangement joins TRBV2 to TRBJ2-7, with D possibly called TRBD1 or TRBD2 (5 bases each). V lost 1 base and J 6 bases, leaving 7 bases between the germline ends. CDR1 and CDR2 from the germline V gene are SNHLY and FYNNEI. This CDR3 contains 12 residues. Here the CDR3 reads CASSEERGEQYF. The CDR3 coding sequence is TGTGCCAGCAGTGAAGAGAGGGGCGAGCAGTACTTC.

The chain has TRBV24-1 and TRBJ1-2; D not resolved. Trimming pared 1 base from V and 7 bases from J, leaving 9 bases between. CDR1 and CDR2 (germline): KGHDR, SFDVKD. This CDR3 comprises 13 residues. For the CDR3, the DNA is TGTGCCACCAGTGATTTCGGGCTTCCTGGCTACACCTTC. Encoded protein: CATSDFGLPGYTF.

Ten or more counts support this clonotype. The chain has TRBV2 and TRBJ1-4; D not certain. The CDR3 contains 14 residues. Trimming took off 3 bases at V and 5 bases at J, with 10 bases between the two ends. The V gene's germline CDR1 is SNHLY and CDR2 FYNNEI. DNA for the CDR3: TGTGCCAGCAGTGATAGTCAGGAAAATGAAAAACTGTTTTTT. It specifies CASSDSQENEKLFF.

This clonotype was detected many times. The rearrangement links TRBV29-1 to TRBJ2-2; 8 positions agree with TRBD1. This CDR3 comprises 13 residues. V shed 7 bases, J shed 9 bases, and the junction held 10 bases outside the gene matches. Germline V gene lookup returns CDR1 SQVTM and CDR2 ANQGSEA. The CDR3 spells CSAGTGGTRELFF. The DNA for the CDR3 is TGCAGCGCCGGGACAGGAGGGACCCGGGAGCTGTTTTTT.

This clonotype appeared a few times. The rearrangement links TRBV5-1 to TRBJ2-7; 7 bases are a match to TRBD1. Germline V lookup: CDR1 SGHRS, CDR2 YFSETQ. This CDR3 is built from 17 residues. Unmatched junction bases numbered 19, after V lost 4 bases and J lost 6 bases. This CDR3 is CASSMTGPGQLLSEQYF. As DNA, the CDR3 is TGCGCCAGCAGCATGACGGGTCCGGGACAGTTGCTCTCCGAGCAGTACTTC.

This clonotype was counted ten times or more. This chain joins TRBV5-1 and TRBJ2-3; weak D call: TRBD2 (6 bases). CDR1 and CDR2 (germline): SGHRS, YFSETQ. With 4 bases removed from V and 1 base from J, the gap between germline ends came to 13 bases. The length of the CDR3 is 15 residues. The CDR3 reads CASSGGTARTDTQYF. CDR3 in DNA: TGCGCCAGCAGCGGAGGGACTGCCCGCACAGATACGCAGTATTTT.

The chain links TRBV20-1 to TRBJ2-7, with 12 bases that match TRBD2. Per the germline V gene, CDR1 is DFQATT and CDR2 is SNEGSKA (reference sequence). CDR3 length: 13 residues. With V trimmed by 6 bases and J by 9 bases, 9 bases remained unmatched. This chain's CDR3 is CSAPTSGSRMQYF. The CDR3 nucleotides are TGCAGTGCCCCGACTAGCGGGAGTCGTATGCAGTACTTC.

This clonotype has a count of ten or more. Here the CDR3 reads CASSREMGETQYF. DNA for the CDR3: TGCGCCAGCAGCAGGGAGATGGGAGAGACCCAGTACTTC. The rearrangement uses TRBV5-1 and TRBJ2-5; D perhaps matches TRBD2 (5 bases). Germline CDR1 is SGHRS and CDR2 is YFSETQ. Trimming took off 4 bases at V and 4 bases at J, with 11 bases between the two ends. The CDR3 consists of 13 residues.